This T cell receptor (beta chain) is from a study of cytomegalovirus exposure and HLA in healthy donors (dated by TCRdb to 2016 to 2017). For the wider study: According to an earlier analysis of several hundred of the donors, about 179 million T cells yielded approximately 120 million unique TCR beta sequences and 276 Gb of sequence data. HLA typing covered class I and class II loci at four-digit resolution. The study profiled the T cell repertoires of approximately 700 subjects by immunosequencing and related them to cytomegalovirus serostatus. Because of strong linkage in the cohort, 5 or 6 DR-DQ haplotypes were treated as single units for association and clustering. In a later genetic analysis, genome-wide SNP genotypes for about three fifths of the roughly 670 donors were used, and that subset was treated as a discovery cohort. An early release that covered roughly 600 HLA-typed donors contained 250 to 350 gigabases of sequencing data and about 84 million unique TCR sequences. The study was designed to test whether signatures of past pathogen exposure could be identified by cataloging public T cell receptors. Typing coverage varied by locus: about 620-640 donors for A, B, C, DRB1 and DQB1; roughly 520 for DQA1; about 600 for DPA1; more than 450 for DPB1. Donor age, sex, ethnicity and CMV serostatus were compiled alongside the repertoire data. Every repertoire in the discovery cohort had been generated on one and the same sequencing platform. A later analysis re-analyzed previously published TCR beta repertoires from 500 to 700 donors and added high-resolution HLA genotyping to study TCR occurrence patterns. An earlier analysis of approximately 630 of the donors applied high-throughput TCR beta sequencing to assess whether each TCR beta V gene segment acted as functional or pseudogenic. Among roughly 400 genotyped donors of the cohort, an average of approximately 240,000 unique TCR beta nucleotide sequences was sequenced per donor, of which about 20% were non-productive. Rather than drawing on any new phenotypic data, the later analysis identified candidate immune exposures from TCR beta sequences and the way those sequences occurred across donors. High-throughput TCR immunosequencing, statistical association of individual TCRs with disease status, and machine learning were combined to predict cytomegalovirus infection status. In addition to the first cohort of about 650 subjects, a separate validation cohort of over 90 different subjects was used. Of the 350 to 450 genotyped donors, about 80% fell in the genetic ancestry cluster associated with self-reported Caucasian donors. General conclusions and limits of the study: The classifier was reported to diagnose cytomegalovirus status with high specificity and sensitivity in both the original cohort and the validation cohort. A further reported finding was that TCR beta sequences accurately predicted the HLA-A and HLA-B alleles for most subjects in the first cohort. In a later analysis, several top co-occurrence clusters were reported to appear linked to parvovirus B19, influenza, CMV and Epstein-Barr virus. Because some donors lacked HLA typing at each locus, the association tests relied only on the typed subset. A few of the identified cytomegalovirus-associated TCR beta chains were confirmed in vitro to be specific for cytomegalovirus antigens. Compared with the approximately 600-donor mean, donors in an Asian-associated ancestry cluster had fewer N-insertions in productive TCRs, according to a later genetic analysis. In a later analysis, most CMV-associated TCR beta chains were found to appear HLA-restricted, with HLA associations seemingly driven largely by CMV exposure. A later analysis found that TCR association rates varied across HLA loci, with DRB1 alleles showing the most associated TCRs and HLA-C alleles the fewest. A later genetic analysis associated a missense DCLRE1C variant with V-gene and J-gene trimming of TCR beta chains, and an independent cohort replicated the association. When HLA alleles, especially DR and DQ, strongly co-occurred, attributing TCR associations to individual alleles was difficult. Correlated functional status among segregating V segments might be attributable to linkage disequilibrium, but an unknown experimental factor could not be ruled out. Sequencing depth was assumed to be roughly uniform across donors in the presence/absence analyses, though that assumption may not hold. Over 15 rarely observed V segments, including chromosome 9 orphons, were excluded from the earlier analysis of a few hundred of the donors because counts were too low. Some IMGT-functional V segments, including TRBV6-2 and TRBV6-3, could not be distinguished by the 87-base-pair reads and were therefore excluded. In an earlier analysis of about 600 of the donors, most TCR beta V segments appeared in productive rearrangements about 90% or about 30% of the time, broadly matching IMGT annotations. This cohort had only TCR beta chains sequenced, and the lack of alpha or paired-chain data limited which features could be detected. The authors suggested that the approach could potentially be extended to other disease states and immunological phenotypes. A later analysis found that HLA-associated TCR beta chains were more clonally expanded and had lower generation probabilities than equally common non-associated chains. Specific HLA alleles were associated with around 18,000 TCR beta sequences at a false discovery rate of 0.05 in a later analysis. Across donors, most TCR sequences were observed very rarely, whereas some public TCRs were present in many individuals. The sequencing pipeline was judged likely to have produced a cluster of highly shared sequence variants as a technical artifact. Immune exposure information for the cohort was limited to CMV serostatus. The study listed around 160 TCR beta chains as associated with cytomegalovirus.

Libraries came from the immunoSEQ multiplex PCR assay. A mixture of 60 forward primers for TCR Vbeta segments and 13 reverse primers for TCR Jbeta segments was used in the multiplex PCR. A multiplex PCR assay on genomic DNA amplified the CDR3 region of rearranged TCR beta genes. Amplified TCR beta libraries were sequenced as 87-base-pair reads on the Illumina HiSeq System. In the original analysis: A later analysis tallied around 87 million unique TCR beta chains across the 660 or so repertoires, and some 10 million of those chains were shared by two or more donors. Raw reads were error-corrected and collapsed into unique sequences by a nearest-neighbor algorithm in which closely related sequences were merged to remove PCR and sequencing errors. To assign V, D and J gene segments, CDR3 sequences were aligned to IMGT reference sequences. For a sequence to be retained, at least a six-nucleotide match to both a V gene segment and a J gene segment was required. A rearrangement counted as productive if the CDR3 had no stop codons and remained in frame with V and J, and every other rearrangement counted as non-productive. CDR3 was defined by IMGT convention, running from the second conserved V-encoded cysteine to the conserved J-encoded phenylalanine. The earlier analysis of 587 of the donors excluded sequences that lacked an unambiguous match to a single V gene segment. In an earlier analysis of roughly 500 of the donors, V segments were called functional above 56.7% productive rearrangements and were called segregating when the between-donor standard deviation exceeded 5%. A statistical classification framework was built for diagnosing cytomegalovirus status from the catalog of TCR beta chain sequences. V and J gene assignment, in a later analysis, came from comparing TCR nucleotide sequences with IMGT/GENE-DB human TR gene sequences. The TCRdist pipeline was used in a later analysis to assign CDR3 sequences and most-parsimonious VDJ recombination scenarios. In a later analysis, each TCR beta chain was defined by its CDR3 amino acid sequence together with its V-gene family, and reads without a unique V-gene family were excluded. As a way to deal with suspected cross-contamination and a sequencing artifact, a later analysis dropped 450 to 600 nucleotide sequences that were highly shared and had low generation probability. In a later analysis, a clonal expansion index was calculated for each public chain from normalized within-repertoire ranks of inferred template counts. In a later analysis, generation probabilities were computed with a VDJ recombination model fitted to out-of-frame rearrangements, and the resulting probabilities were checked against IGoR. In a later analysis, TCR-TCR, TCR-HLA and TCR-CMV co-occurrence was scored with hypergeometric tests, and a repertoire-size bias correction was applied to TCR pairs. In a later analysis, false discovery rates were estimated by permuting HLA or CMV assignments 20 times. In a later analysis, co-occurring TCRs were grouped using DBSCAN, with TCRdist sequence similarity added in when clustering inside HLA-allele-positive subsets. For co-occurrence clustering, repertoires with fewer than 30,000 or more than 120,000 public chains were excluded, along with four to six repertoires with anomalous nucleotide sharing. Sourced from immuneACCESS, this table was stored by TCRdb with only in-frame sequences that have V and J called. A share of the clones is absent; for the studies checked, an unresolved V gene accounts for under half, and the remainder has no known explanation. That table supplies the V and J calls and clone size; D and trimming were determined from the DNA. Present in this sample are under 250,000 clones, around 80% of which were seen just once. The ten largest account for more than 0.45% of the sample.

The cohort was made up of roughly 670 healthy bone marrow donors. At the time of sampling, every cohort member was nominally healthy, though immune exposures that went unrecorded were likely present. The donor was CMV seronegative and belonged to the group of approximately 320 seronegative cohort members. Each donor provided a peripheral blood sample, and peripheral blood mononuclear cells were used for TCR beta sequencing. Genomic DNA extraction from the blood cell samples was performed with the Qiagen DNeasy Blood Extraction Kit. The CDR3 holds 16 amino acids from the cysteine to the phenylalanine. Only CDR3 DNA remains: 48 bases, in frame from the first base. The germline V gene (reference sequence) sets CDR1 to WNHNN and CDR2 to SYGVQD. After removal of 6 bases from V and 2 bases from J, the junction retains 8 bases not matched to a gene. In the case of this clone: Its cognate antigen has yet to be identified. No much larger clonotype is one base removed from it; base qualities were not supplied.

The sequencing input was PBMCs. The receptor chain draws on TRBV10-1 and TRBJ2-3, with 10 central nucleotides matching TRBD2. The receptor's source is a boy aged 5-17 years in good health and CMV-seronegative. At the DNA level, the sequence is TGCGCCAGCAGCCCCCTAGCGGGGGACCCCACAGATACGCAGTATTTT. It codes for CASSPLAGDPTDTQYF.